The rows below give T cell receptor beta chains drawn from one sample of a study of T-cell reconstitution after alpha-beta-depleted transplantation in children. Each CDR3 protein gets one entry after TCRdb re-called the PCR reads with MiXCR. The sample holds roughly 340,000 distinct CDR3 sequences, 15% to 20% seen once. Sample: PBMCs, mostly from graft donor cells, taken 360 days after TCRalphabeta/CD19-depleted stem cell transplant. The source is a male patient aged 2 to 10 who had a stem cell transplant for acute lymphoblastic leukemia, so the T cells may come from the graft donor. CDR3s include the opening cysteine and the closing phenylalanine or tryptophan.

cdr3_aa,v_call
CATSDNPGAGANVLTF,TRBV24-1
CASSVQGRVYGYTF,TRBV12-3/TRBV12-4
CASSLGAGGFGTYEQYF,TRBV11-2
CASSFMGGSGYNEQFF,TRBV28
CASSDVAGRSSYEQYF,TRBV2
CAISEWEAGGPGDEQFF,TRBV10-3
CASSFGQGETQYF,TRBV7-6
CASSQDRTSGEQYF,TRBV4-1
CSVEVLAGGTGAYEQYF,TRBV29-1
CASSLLDSYEQYF,TRBV27
CASRQGRFGSPLHF,TRBV19
CAISGGLTYEQYF,TRBV28
CSARTSGSSSSYNEQFF,TRBV20-1
CASSLVPDYEQYF,TRBV7-2
CATSRAPSGSLNEQFF,TRBV15
CASSQDNYGYTF,TRBV4-1
CASSRDYYGEQFF,TRBV6-2/TRBV6-3
CASSFQTSGSGGELFF,TRBV7-3
CASSKGPSNRELFF,TRBV21-1
CATSDLSSGRQGGNEQFF,TRBV24-1
CASSPRQVPYEQYF,TRBV12-3/TRBV12-4
CSVVASGRARDNEQFF,TRBV29-1
CASSQAHSLPNTEAFF,TRBV3-1
CASSVPRGQGSTGELFF,TRBV9
CASSVTDTYEQYF,TRBV9